One sample yielded the 9 T cell receptor beta chains listed below, sequenced in a study of T cells in Graves' hyperthyroidism and ophthalmopathy. Authors of the study amplified TCR beta CDR3 regions from RNA transcripts. Using the HTBI primer set, a first-round RT-PCR was run on the TCR CDR3. TCRdb ran MiXCR on the multiplex PCR reads and lists one entry per CDR3 protein. The table records hundreds of thousands of distinct CDR3 sequences, just under 20% of them present only once. Sequenced material: blood. The origin of the receptors is a man aged 35-49 years with Graves' ophthalmopathy.

The sample holds a few counts of this clonotype. This rearrangement joins TRBV7-9 to TRBJ2-2; TRBD2 matches at 14 bases. The CDR3 contains 18 residues. V gave up 3 bases and J gave up 4 bases; unmatched junction bases: 7. Germline V lookup: CDR1 SEHNR, CDR2 FQNEAQ (reference sequence). In DNA, the CDR3 is TGTGCCAGCAGCTTGACTAGCGGGAGGGCCCGTCGCACCGGGGAGCTGTTTTTT. Amino acid sequence: CASSLTSGRARRTGELFF. The full variable domain, rest sourced from reference TRBV7-9 and TRBJ2-2, is DTGVSQNPRHKITKRGQNVTFRCDPISEHNRLYWYRQTLGQGPEFLTYFQNEAQLEKSRLLSDRFSAERPKGSFSTLEIQRTEQGDSAMYLCASSLTSGRARRTGELFFGEGSRLTVL.

The V gene is TRBV5-1, the J gene TRBJ2-7; D might be TRBD1 (6 bases). V was clipped by 4 bases and J by 6 bases, with 20 bases between them. Germline loops: CDR1 SGHRS, CDR2 YFSETQ. This CDR3 is 15 amino acids long. The CDR3 DNA is TGCGCCAGCAGCACCCAGGGTGGCACAGGGATCGAGCAGTACTTC. It codes for CASSTQGGTGIEQYF.

This clonotype was seen ten or more times. The rearrangement joins TRBV2 to TRBJ2-5; D ambiguous. Per germline, CDR1 SNHLY and CDR2 FYNNEI. The CDR3 runs 10 residues. Trimming cost V 6 bases and J 6 bases, with 5 bases left between them. In DNA, the CDR3 is TGTGCCAGCAGATTGAAGACCCAGTACTTC. Amino acid sequence: CASRLKTQYF.

This clonotype was detected ten times or more. The rearrangement joins TRBV20-1 to TRBJ1-1, with D possibly being TRBD1 (5 bases). CDR3 length equals 13 residues. Deletions cut 4 bases from V and 1 base from J, with 10 bases between. Per the germline V gene, CDR1 is DFQATT and CDR2 is SNEGSKA (reference sequence). The CDR3: CSATRQQNTEAFF. CDR3 nucleotides: TGCAGTGCTACAAGACAGCAGAACACTGAAGCTTTCTTT.

This clonotype was detected only a few times. Possible read error: a much larger clone is one base away. The chain uses TRBV7-8 and TRBJ2-5; maybe TRBD1 (7 bases). The J call may be incorrect, as the DNA end agrees better with TRBJ2-1. CDR3 length: 15 amino acids. Germline values: CDR1 SGHVS, CDR2 FQNEAQ. CDR3 sequence: CASSHPGRGAETQFF. As DNA, the CDR3 is TGTGCCAGCAGCCATCCGGGCAGGGGGGCAGAGACCCAGTTCTTC.

This clonotype has a handful of counts. The CDR3 sequence: CASSLGLGPLNQPQHF. The CDR3 DNA is TGTGCCAGCAGCTTAGGTCTGGGCCCCCTCAATCAGCCCCAGCATTTT. The chain employs TRBV7-9 and TRBJ1-5; D gene uncertain. Deletions cut 1 base from V and 3 bases from J, with 13 bases between. The CDR3 is 16 amino acids. CDR1 and CDR2 from the germline V gene are SEHNR and FQNEAQ (reference sequence). The entire variable domain, with the rest obtained from reference TRBV7-9 and TRBJ1-5, is as follows: DTGVSQNPRHKITKRGQNVTFRCDPISEHNRLYWYRQTLGQGPEFLTYFQNEAQLEKSRLLSDRFSAERPKGSFSTLEIQRTEQGDSAMYLCASSLGLGPLNQPQHFGDGTRLSIL.

Comment on this clonotype: A much larger clone lies one base from this, so it may be a read error. The V gene is TRBV3-1, the J gene TRBJ2-1; a weak D match, TRBD2 (5 bases). The CDR3 is made up of 15 amino acids. CDR1 and CDR2 from the germline V gene are LGHDT and YNNKEL (reference sequence). The CDR3 loop reads CASSQDGADYDEQFF. The DNA of the CDR3 is TGTGCCAGCAGCCAAGATGGAGCAGACTACGATGAGCAGTTCTTC.

This clonotype was seen at least ten times. The rearrangement joins TRBV12-3 or TRBV12-4 to TRBJ1-6; 9 bases line up with TRBD1. The CDR3 loop spans 14 amino acids. Losses at the gene ends were 5 bases for V and 10 bases for J; bases not matched to a gene: 6. CDR3 in amino acids: CASSPGTGYSPLHF. CDR3 in DNA: TGTGCCAGCAGTCCGGGGACAGGGTACTCACCCCTCCACTTT.

V usage is TRBV20-1 and J usage is TRBJ2-5, with 9 bases identical to TRBD2. CDR3 length: 14 amino acids. Germline V gene data show CDR1 as DFQATT and CDR2 as SNEGSKA (reference sequence). Unmatched junction bases numbered 6, after V lost 3 bases and J lost 4 bases. CDR3 protein: CSASPLAGVETQYF. DNA for the CDR3: TGCAGTGCTAGTCCCTTAGCGGGAGTAGAGACCCAGTACTTC.